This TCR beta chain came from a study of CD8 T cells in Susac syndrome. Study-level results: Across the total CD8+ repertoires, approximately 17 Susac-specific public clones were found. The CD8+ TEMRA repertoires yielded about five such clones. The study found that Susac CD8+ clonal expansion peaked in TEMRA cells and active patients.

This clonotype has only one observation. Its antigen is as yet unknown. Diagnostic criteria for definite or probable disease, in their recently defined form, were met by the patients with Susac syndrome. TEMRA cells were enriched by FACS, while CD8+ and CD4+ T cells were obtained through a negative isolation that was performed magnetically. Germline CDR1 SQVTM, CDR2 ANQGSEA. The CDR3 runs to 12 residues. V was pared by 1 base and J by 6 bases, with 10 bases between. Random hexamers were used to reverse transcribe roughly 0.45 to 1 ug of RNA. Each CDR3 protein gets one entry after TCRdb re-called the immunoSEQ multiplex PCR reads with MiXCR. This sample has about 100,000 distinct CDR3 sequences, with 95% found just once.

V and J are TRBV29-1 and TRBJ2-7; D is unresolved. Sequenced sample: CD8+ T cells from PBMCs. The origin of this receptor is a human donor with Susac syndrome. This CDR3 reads CSVEVAGPEQYF. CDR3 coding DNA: TGCAGCGTTGAAGTAGCCGGTCCCGAGCAGTACTTC.